This TCR beta chain is drawn from a study of cytomegalovirus exposure and HLA in healthy donors. General study points: Solely CMV serostatus was available to characterize immune exposure. Later analysis showed most CMV-associated TCR beta chains appearing HLA-restricted.

Note on this clone: Its antigen remains unknown.

This CDR3 has 14 residues. Donors consisted of healthy bone marrow donors. Nominal health characterized the donors when sampled, though unrecorded immune exposures were likely. The PCR had 60 Vbeta and 13 Jbeta primers. The data were produced by immunoSEQ multiplex PCR, yet TCRdb's version contains in-frame clones alone and is incomplete. This sample's clone table lists around 210,000 clones. Sequencing was performed on PBMCs. The chain employs TRBV21-1 and TRBJ1-5; the listed D gene, TRBD1, was not tested against the DNA. TRBV21-1 is described as a pseudogene. The sequence derives from a woman aged 25 to 39 in good health and CMV-seropositive. CDR3 amino acids: CASSTGQGFQPQHF. Here the CDR3 DNA reads TGTGCCAGCAGCACGGGACAGGGGTTTCAGCCCCAGCATTTT.